The rows below give T cell receptor beta chains drawn from one sample of a study of cytomegalovirus exposure and HLA in healthy donors. Using immunoSEQ multiplex PCR, the repertoire was profiled, and TCRdb retains in-frame clones only, with some absent. Here the sample spans around 140,000 clones, around 80% being singletons. Sequences were obtained from PBMCs. The source is a female donor in good health and CMV-seropositive. The CDR3 runs from the conserved cysteine through the conserved F or W. D genes are given only for firm matches. The size field is filled for only some rows; it gives once, few, many or a size class.

d_call: TRBD1
clone_size: -
v_call: TRBV25-1
j_call: TRBJ2-7
cdr3_aa: CASSDPGTGDYEQYF
cdr3_nt: TGTGCCAGCAGTGACCCCGGGACAGGAGACTACGAGCAGTACTTC

d_call: TRBD1
clone_size: -
v_call: TRBV19
j_call: TRBJ2-7
cdr3_aa: CASRRGQSYEQYF
cdr3_nt: TGTGCCAGTAGAAGGGGACAGTCCTACGAGCAGTACTTC

d_call: TRBD1
clone_size: -
v_call: TRBV25-1
j_call: TRBJ1-4
cdr3_aa: CASSDGQGRVNEKLFF
cdr3_nt: TGTGCCAGCAGTGACGGACAGGGTCGCGTTAATGAAAAACTGTTTTTT

d_call: -
clone_size: -
v_call: TRBV5-5
j_call: TRBJ2-7
cdr3_aa: CASSPPRVSYEQYF
cdr3_nt: TGTGCCAGCAGCCCGCCACGGGTCTCCTACGAGCAGTACTTC

d_call: TRBD1
clone_size: -
v_call: TRBV18
j_call: TRBJ2-5
cdr3_aa: CASSIGQGSGETQYF
cdr3_nt: TGTGCCAGCTCAATAGGACAGGGGAGTGGAGAGACCCAGTACTTC

d_call: -
clone_size: -
v_call: TRBV7-3
j_call: TRBJ2-5
cdr3_aa: CASSLRGYGETQYF
cdr3_nt: TGTGCCAGCAGCTTGAGGGGGTACGGGGAGACCCAGTACTTC

d_call: -
clone_size: -
v_call: TRBV2
j_call: TRBJ1-2
cdr3_aa: CASGQNNYGYTF
cdr3_nt: TGTGCCAGCGGACAGAATAACTATGGCTACACCTTC

d_call: TRBD2
clone_size: -
v_call: TRBV19
j_call: TRBJ2-2
cdr3_aa: CASSIKGLAGEGAGELFF
cdr3_nt: TGTGCCAGTAGTATCAAGGGACTAGCGGGAGAAGGGGCCGGGGAGCTGTTTTTT

d_call: TRBD1
clone_size: -
v_call: TRBV19
j_call: TRBJ1-1
cdr3_aa: CASTPGGPTEAFF
cdr3_nt: TGTGCCAGTACACCAGGGGGGCCCACTGAAGCTTTCTTT

d_call: TRBD2
clone_size: -
v_call: TRBV5-1
j_call: TRBJ2-1
cdr3_aa: CASSFPGLAGANYNEQFF
cdr3_nt: TGCGCCAGCAGCTTCCCGGGACTAGCGGGGGCCAATTACAATGAGCAGTTCTTC

d_call: -
clone_size: -
v_call: TRBV2
j_call: TRBJ2-7
cdr3_aa: CASNDQGRVSYEQYF
cdr3_nt: TGTGCCAGCAATGACCAGGGGAGGGTCTCCTACGAGCAGTACTTC

d_call: TRBD2
clone_size: -
v_call: TRBV9
j_call: TRBJ2-3
cdr3_aa: CASSVVGLAGGGEDTQYF
cdr3_nt: TGTGCCAGCAGCGTCGTGGGACTAGCGGGAGGAGGTGAAGATACGCAGTATTTT

d_call: -
clone_size: -
v_call: TRBV30
j_call: TRBJ1-6
cdr3_aa: CAWSINLALHF
cdr3_nt: TGTGCCTGGAGCATAAACTTGGCCCTCCACTTT

d_call: -
clone_size: -
v_call: TRBV5-4
j_call: TRBJ2-7
cdr3_aa: CASSLNSYEQYF
cdr3_nt: TGTGCCAGCAGCTTAAACTCTTACGAGCAGTACTTC

d_call: TRBD1
clone_size: -
v_call: TRBV7-6
j_call: TRBJ2-1
cdr3_aa: CASSYAGTEDNEQFF
cdr3_nt: TGTGCCAGCAGCTACGCCGGGACAGAAGACAATGAGCAGTTCTTC

d_call: TRBD1
clone_size: once
v_call: TRBV5-1
j_call: TRBJ2-7
cdr3_aa: CASSPGQTLPEQYF
cdr3_nt: TGCGCCAGCAGCCCGGGACAGACTCTCCCGGAGCAGTACTTC

d_call: -
clone_size: -
v_call: TRBV18
j_call: TRBJ2-5
cdr3_aa: CASSPRGGRETQYF
cdr3_nt: TGTGCCAGCTCACCGAGAGGAGGGAGAGAGACCCAGTACTTC

d_call: TRBD2
clone_size: -
v_call: TRBV11-2
j_call: TRBJ2-7
cdr3_aa: CASSQTSGGLYEQYF
cdr3_nt: TGTGCCAGCAGCCAGACTAGCGGGGGGCTCTACGAGCAGTACTTC

d_call: TRBD1
clone_size: -
v_call: TRBV7-9
j_call: TRBJ2-7
cdr3_aa: CASSLEGQVFYEQYF
cdr3_nt: TGTGCCAGCAGCTTAGAGGGACAGGTTTTCTACGAGCAGTACTTC

d_call: -
clone_size: -
v_call: TRBV11-2
j_call: TRBJ2-5
cdr3_aa: CASSRNWLRRQETQYF
cdr3_nt: TGTGCCAGCAGTCGGAATTGGCTACGGAGACAAGAGACCCAGTACTTC

d_call: TRBD2
clone_size: -
v_call: TRBV5-6
j_call: TRBJ2-3
cdr3_aa: CASSWDRGADTQYF
cdr3_nt: TGTGCCAGCAGCTGGGACCGGGGGGCAGATACGCAGTATTTT

d_call: -
clone_size: -
v_call: TRBV29-1
j_call: TRBJ1-1
cdr3_aa: CSVGGGTEAFF
cdr3_nt: TGCAGCGTTGGGGGGGGCACTGAAGCTTTCTTT

d_call: -
clone_size: -
v_call: TRBV7-2
j_call: TRBJ1-1
cdr3_aa: CASSSPRVAGRAFF
cdr3_nt: TGTGCCAGCAGCTCACCAAGGGTGGCAGGGAGGGCTTTCTTT

d_call: TRBD2
clone_size: -
v_call: TRBV4-1
j_call: TRBJ2-1
cdr3_aa: CASSNEGSGGYNEQFF
cdr3_nt: TGCGCCAGCAGCAACGAGGGGAGCGGGGGATACAATGAGCAGTTCTTC

d_call: TRBD1
clone_size: once
v_call: TRBV5-1
j_call: TRBJ2-5
cdr3_aa: CASSSLETGPSREETQYF
cdr3_nt: TGCGCCAGCAGCTCGTTGGAGACAGGGCCCTCGCGAGAGGAGACCCAGTACTTC

d_call: -
clone_size: -
v_call: TRBV30
j_call: TRBJ2-1
cdr3_aa: CAWSPPPPGSYNEQFF
cdr3_nt: TGTGCCTGGAGTCCACCGCCGCCAGGCTCCTACAATGAGCAGTTCTTC

d_call: TRBD1
clone_size: -
v_call: TRBV2
j_call: TRBJ2-5
cdr3_aa: CASSSWDRVETQYF
cdr3_nt: TGTGCCAGCTCGAGTTGGGACAGGGTGGAGACCCAGTACTTC

d_call: -
clone_size: few
v_call: TRBV6-1
j_call: TRBJ2-7
cdr3_aa: CASSEISGTPPSQYF
cdr3_nt: TGTGCCAGCAGTGAAATAAGCGGGACACCGCCCTCGCAGTACTTC

d_call: TRBD1
clone_size: -
v_call: TRBV27
j_call: TRBJ1-6
cdr3_aa: CASAGTGYSPLHF
cdr3_nt: TGTGCCAGCGCCGGGACAGGTTATTCACCCCTCCACTTT

d_call: -
clone_size: -
v_call: TRBV30
j_call: TRBJ1-2
cdr3_aa: CAWSVQALYYGYTF
cdr3_nt: TGTGCCTGGAGTGTACAGGCCCTCTACTATGGCTACACCTTC

d_call: TRBD1
clone_size: few
v_call: TRBV5-1
j_call: TRBJ2-1
cdr3_aa: CASTRTGGSYNEQFF
cdr3_nt: TGCGCCAGCACCCGGACAGGTGGCTCCTACAATGAGCAGTTCTTC

d_call: -
clone_size: once
v_call: TRBV5-6
j_call: TRBJ1-4
cdr3_aa: CASSLLRGYANEKLFF
cdr3_nt: TGTGCCAGCAGCTTGCTCAGGGGATACGCGAACGAAAAACTGTTTTTT

d_call: -
clone_size: -
v_call: TRBV18
j_call: TRBJ1-1
cdr3_aa: CASSPGQFDLGEAFF
cdr3_nt: TGTGCCAGCTCACCAGGGCAGTTTGATCTGGGTGAAGCTTTCTTT

d_call: -
clone_size: -
v_call: TRBV10-2
j_call: TRBJ2-1
cdr3_aa: CASSESWGLRFCEQFF
cdr3_nt: TGCGCCAGCAGTGAGTCATGGGGGCTCCGTTTCTGTGAGCAGTTCTTC